This entry features one TCR beta chain sequence. Its antigen is unidentified. This record belongs to a study of vaccination effects on CD4 cells after COVID-19. This CDR3 region has 19 residues. V lost 2 bases to trimming and J lost 4 bases, with 24 bases between them. ViraFEST assay sequencing came after antigen-specific CD4+ T cells were expanded with viral peptide pools. Between days 9 and 10 of culture, CD4+ T cells were separated out. Either the BNT162b2 or mRNA-1273 vaccine was given to participants in two doses. The assay was immunoSEQ multiplex PCR, and TCRdb's table has in-frame clones only and misses some. The table lists 25,000 to 30,000 clones, 60% to 80% of them singletons.

This clonotype originated in a human donor who received a COVID-19 vaccine. The sequencing used CD4+ T cells from PBMCs cultured with HCoV-229E spike peptides, collected after COVID-19 vaccination. The chain uses TRBV6-7 and TRBJ1-5; D gene ambiguous. TRBV6-7 is labeled an ORF, and its function is uncertain. The CDR3 DNA sequence: TGTGCCAGCAGTTACCCACAGCGCATTCGTATATTCTTTAATCAGCCCCAGCATTTT. Protein product: CASSYPQRIRIFFNQPQHF.